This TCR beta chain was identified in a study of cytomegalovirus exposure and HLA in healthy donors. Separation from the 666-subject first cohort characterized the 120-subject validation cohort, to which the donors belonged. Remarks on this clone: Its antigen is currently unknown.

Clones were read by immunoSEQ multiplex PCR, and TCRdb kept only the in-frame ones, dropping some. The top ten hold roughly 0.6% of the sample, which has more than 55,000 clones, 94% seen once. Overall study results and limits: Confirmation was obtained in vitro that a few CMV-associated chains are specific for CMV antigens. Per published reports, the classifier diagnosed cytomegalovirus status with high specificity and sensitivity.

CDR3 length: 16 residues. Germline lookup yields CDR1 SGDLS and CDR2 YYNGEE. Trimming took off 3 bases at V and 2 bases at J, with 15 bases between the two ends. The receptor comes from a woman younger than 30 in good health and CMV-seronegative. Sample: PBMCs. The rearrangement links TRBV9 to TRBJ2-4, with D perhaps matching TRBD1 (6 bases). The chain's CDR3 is CASSGRGFGPKNIQYF. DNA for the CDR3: TGTGCCAGCAGCGGCAGGGGTTTTGGTCCCAAAAACATTCAGTACTTC.